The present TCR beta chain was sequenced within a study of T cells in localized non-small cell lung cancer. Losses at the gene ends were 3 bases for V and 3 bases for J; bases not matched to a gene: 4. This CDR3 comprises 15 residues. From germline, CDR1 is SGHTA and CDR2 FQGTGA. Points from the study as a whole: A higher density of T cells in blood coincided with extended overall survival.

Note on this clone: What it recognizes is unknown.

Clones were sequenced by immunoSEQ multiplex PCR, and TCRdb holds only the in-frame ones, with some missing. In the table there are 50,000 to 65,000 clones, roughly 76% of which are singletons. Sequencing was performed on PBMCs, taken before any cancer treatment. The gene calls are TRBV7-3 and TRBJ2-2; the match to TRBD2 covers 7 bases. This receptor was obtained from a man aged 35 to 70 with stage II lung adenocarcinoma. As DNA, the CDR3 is TGTGCCAGCAGCTTGGGAGGGAAGGACACCGGGGAGCTGTTTTTT. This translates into CASSLGGKDTGELFF.